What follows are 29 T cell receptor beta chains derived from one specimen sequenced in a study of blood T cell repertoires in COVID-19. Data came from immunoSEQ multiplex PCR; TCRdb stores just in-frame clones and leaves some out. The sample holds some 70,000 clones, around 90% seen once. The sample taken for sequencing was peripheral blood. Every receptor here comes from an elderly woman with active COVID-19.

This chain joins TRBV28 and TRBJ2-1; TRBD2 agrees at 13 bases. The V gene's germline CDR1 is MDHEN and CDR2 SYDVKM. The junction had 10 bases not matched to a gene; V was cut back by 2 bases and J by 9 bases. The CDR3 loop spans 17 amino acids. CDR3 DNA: TGTGCCAGCAGTTTAACTACCGGGACTAGCGGGATGGGTGAGCAGTTCTTC. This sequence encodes CASSLTTGTSGMGEQFF.

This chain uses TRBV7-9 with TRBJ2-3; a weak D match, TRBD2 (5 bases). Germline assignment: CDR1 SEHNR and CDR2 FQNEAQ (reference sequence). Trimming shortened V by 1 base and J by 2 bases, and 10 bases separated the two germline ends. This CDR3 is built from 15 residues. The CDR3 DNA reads TGTGCCAGCAGCTTAGGGGCTAGCTTCACAGATACGCAGTATTTT. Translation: CASSLGASFTDTQYF.

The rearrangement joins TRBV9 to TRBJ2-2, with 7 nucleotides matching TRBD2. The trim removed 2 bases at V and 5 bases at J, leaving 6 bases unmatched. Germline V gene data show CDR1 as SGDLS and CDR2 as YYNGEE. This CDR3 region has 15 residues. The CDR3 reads CASSVGGVTTGELFF. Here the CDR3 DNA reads TGTGCCAGCAGCGTTGGGGGGGTAACGACCGGGGAGCTGTTTTTT.

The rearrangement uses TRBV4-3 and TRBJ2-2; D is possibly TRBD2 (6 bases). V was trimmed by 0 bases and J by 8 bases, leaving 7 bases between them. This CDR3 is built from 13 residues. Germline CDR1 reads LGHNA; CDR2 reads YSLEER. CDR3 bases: TGCGCCAGCAGCCAAGATGGAGGGGGGGAGCTGTTTTTT. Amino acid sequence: CASSQDGGGELFF.

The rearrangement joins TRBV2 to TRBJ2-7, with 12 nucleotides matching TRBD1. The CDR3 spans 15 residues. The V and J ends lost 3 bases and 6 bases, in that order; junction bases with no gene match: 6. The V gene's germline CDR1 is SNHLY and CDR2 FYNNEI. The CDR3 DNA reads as TGTGCCAGCAGTGATCCGGGACAGGGGGCCGGCGAGCAGTACTTC. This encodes CASSDPGQGAGEQYF.

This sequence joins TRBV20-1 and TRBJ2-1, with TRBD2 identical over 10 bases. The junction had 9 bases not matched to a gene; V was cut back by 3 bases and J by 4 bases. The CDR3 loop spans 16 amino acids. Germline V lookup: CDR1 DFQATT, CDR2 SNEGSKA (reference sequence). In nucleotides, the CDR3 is TGCAGTGCTAGTGTCCGAAGCGGGAGGGGGTACAATGAGCAGTTCTTC. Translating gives CSASVRSGRGYNEQFF.

CDR3 loop: CASSLAQGTPINEQFF. CDR3 DNA sequence: TGCGCCAGCAGCTTGGCCCAGGGGACACCGATCAATGAGCAGTTCTTC. V is TRBV5-1 and J is TRBJ2-1; D is possibly TRBD1 (6 bases). Between the trimmed V and J ends, which lost 0 bases and 6 bases, there was a span of 16 bases. There are 16 residues in the CDR3. Germline loops: CDR1 SGHRS, CDR2 YFSETQ. Supplemented by reference TRBV5-1 and TRBJ2-1, the full variable domain reads KAGVTQTPRYLIKTRGQQVTLSCSPISGHRSVSWYQQTPGQGLQFLFEYFSETQRNKGNFPGRFSGRQFSNSRSEMNVSTLELGDSALYLCASSLAQGTPINEQFFGPGTRLTVL.

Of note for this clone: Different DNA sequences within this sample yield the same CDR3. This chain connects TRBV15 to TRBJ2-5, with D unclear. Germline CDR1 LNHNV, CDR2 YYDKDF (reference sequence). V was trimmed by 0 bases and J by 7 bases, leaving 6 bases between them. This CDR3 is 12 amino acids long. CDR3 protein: CATSRDRRTQYF. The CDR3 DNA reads TGTGCCACCAGCAGAGATCGTAGGACCCAGTACTTC.

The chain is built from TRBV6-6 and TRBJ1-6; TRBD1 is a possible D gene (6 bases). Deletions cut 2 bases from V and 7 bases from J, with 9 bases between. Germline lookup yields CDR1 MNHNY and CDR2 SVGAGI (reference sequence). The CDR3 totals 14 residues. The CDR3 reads CASSYAGANSPLHF. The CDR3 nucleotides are TGTGCCAGCAGTTACGCGGGGGCCAATTCACCCCTCCACTTT.

Written as DNA, the CDR3 is TGTGCCAGCAGCCCAGGGGGCTCGTTTGCAACTAATGAAAAACTGTTTTTT. It translates to CASSPGGSFATNEKLFF. The chain carries TRBV7-9 and TRBJ1-4, with 8 bases identical to TRBD1. This CDR3 is 17 amino acids long. CDR1 is SEHNR and CDR2 is FQNEAQ in the germline V gene (reference sequence). After removal of 5 bases from V and 0 bases from J, the junction contained 8 bases not matched to a gene.

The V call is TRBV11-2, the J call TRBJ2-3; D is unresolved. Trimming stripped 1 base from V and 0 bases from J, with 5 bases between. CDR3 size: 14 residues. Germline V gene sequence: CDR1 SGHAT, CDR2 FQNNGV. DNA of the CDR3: TGTGCCAGCAGCTTAGGGGCTAGCACAGATACGCAGTATTTT. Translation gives CASSLGASTDTQYF.

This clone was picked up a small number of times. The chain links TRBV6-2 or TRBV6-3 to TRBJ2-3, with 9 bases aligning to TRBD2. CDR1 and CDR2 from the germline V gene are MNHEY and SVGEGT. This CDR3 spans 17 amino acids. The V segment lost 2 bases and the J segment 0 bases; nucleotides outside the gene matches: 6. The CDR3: CASSYPLSGRSTDTQYF. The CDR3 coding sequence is TGTGCCAGCAGTTACCCCCTTAGCGGGAGAAGCACAGATACGCAGTATTTT.

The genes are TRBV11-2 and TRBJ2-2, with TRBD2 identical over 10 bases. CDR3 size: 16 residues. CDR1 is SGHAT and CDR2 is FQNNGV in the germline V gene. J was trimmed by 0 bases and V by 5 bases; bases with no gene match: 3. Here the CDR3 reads CASSPSGRANTGELFF. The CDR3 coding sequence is TGTGCCAGCAGCCCGAGCGGGAGGGCGAACACCGGGGAGCTGTTTTTT.

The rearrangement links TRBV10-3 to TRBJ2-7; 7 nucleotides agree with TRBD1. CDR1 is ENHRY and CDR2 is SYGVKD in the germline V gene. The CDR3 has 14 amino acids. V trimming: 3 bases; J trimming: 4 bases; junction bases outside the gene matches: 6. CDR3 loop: CAISDLGTEYEQYF. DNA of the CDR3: TGTGCCATCAGTGATTTGGGGACAGAATACGAGCAGTACTTC.

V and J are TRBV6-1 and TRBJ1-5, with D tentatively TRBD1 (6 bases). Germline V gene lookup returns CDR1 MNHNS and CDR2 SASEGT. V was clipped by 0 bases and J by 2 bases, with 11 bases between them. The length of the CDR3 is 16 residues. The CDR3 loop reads CASSEALAGGNQPQHF. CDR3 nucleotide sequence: TGTGCCAGCAGTGAAGCGTTAGCAGGGGGCAATCAGCCCCAGCATTTT.

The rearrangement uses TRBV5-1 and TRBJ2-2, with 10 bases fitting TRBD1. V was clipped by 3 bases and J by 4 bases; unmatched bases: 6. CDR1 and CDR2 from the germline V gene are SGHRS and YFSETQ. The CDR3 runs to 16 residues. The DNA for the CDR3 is TGCGCCAGCAGCTCGCTAGACAGGGGGCCCACCGGGGAGCTGTTTTTT. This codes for CASSSLDRGPTGELFF.

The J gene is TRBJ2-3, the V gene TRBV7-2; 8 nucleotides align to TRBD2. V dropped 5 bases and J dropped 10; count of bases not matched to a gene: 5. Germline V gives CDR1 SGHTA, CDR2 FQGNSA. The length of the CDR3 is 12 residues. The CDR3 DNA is TGTGCCAGCAGCCCCCGGGGGGGAGCGCAGTATTTT. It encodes CASSPRGGAQYF.

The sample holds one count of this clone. The CDR3 is CASSYRTAGTGELFF. CDR3 nucleotide sequence: TGTGCCAGCAGTTACAGGACCGCGGGGACCGGGGAGCTGTTTTTT. The V and J genes are TRBV6-5 and TRBJ2-2; perhaps TRBD2 as D (6 bases). The CDR3 runs to 15 residues. CDR1 is MNHEY, CDR2 SVGAGI, per germline. The V end was cut by 2 bases, the J end by 5 bases, with 12 bases between.

The CDR3 region is CASSLQGRVEKLFF. As DNA, the CDR3 is TGTGCCAGCAGTTTACAGGGGAGAGTTGAAAAACTGTTTTTT. The J gene is TRBJ1-4, the V gene TRBV28; D may be TRBD1 (6 bases). Germline loops: CDR1 MDHEN, CDR2 SYDVKM. The length of the CDR3 is 14 residues. Trimming removed 2 bases from V and 7 bases from J, with 11 bases in between. Filled out from reference TRBV28 and TRBJ1-4, the complete variable domain reads DVKVTQSSRYLVKRTGEKVFLECVQDMDHENMFWYRQDPGLGLRLIYFSYDVKMKEKGDIPEGYSVSREKKERFSLILESASTNQTSMYLCASSLQGRVEKLFFGSGTQLSVL.

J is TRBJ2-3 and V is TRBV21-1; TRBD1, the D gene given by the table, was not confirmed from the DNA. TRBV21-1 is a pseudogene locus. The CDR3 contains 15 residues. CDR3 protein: CASSTRGCSTDTQYF. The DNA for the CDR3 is TGTGCCAGCAGCACGAGGGGGTGTAGCACAGATACGCAGTATTTT.

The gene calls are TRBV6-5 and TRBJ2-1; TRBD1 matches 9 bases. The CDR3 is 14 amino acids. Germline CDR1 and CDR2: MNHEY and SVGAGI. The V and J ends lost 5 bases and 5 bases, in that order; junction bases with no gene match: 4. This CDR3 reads CASSTGQGHNEQFF. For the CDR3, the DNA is TGTGCCAGCAGTACGGGACAGGGACACAATGAGCAGTTCTTC.

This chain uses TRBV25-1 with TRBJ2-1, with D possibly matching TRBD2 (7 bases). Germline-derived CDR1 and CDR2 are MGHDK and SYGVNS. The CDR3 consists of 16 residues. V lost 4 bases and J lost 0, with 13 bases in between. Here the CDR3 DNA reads TGTGCCAGCAGTGCCGAGGGGGGGAGCTCCTACAATGAGCAGTTCTTC. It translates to CASSAEGGSSYNEQFF.

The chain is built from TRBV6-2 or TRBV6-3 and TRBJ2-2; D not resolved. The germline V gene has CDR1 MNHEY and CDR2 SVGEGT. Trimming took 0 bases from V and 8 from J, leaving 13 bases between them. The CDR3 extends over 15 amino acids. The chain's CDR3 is CASSYSSAHGGELFF. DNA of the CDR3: TGTGCCAGCAGTTACTCCAGCGCTCACGGGGGGGAGCTGTTTTTT.

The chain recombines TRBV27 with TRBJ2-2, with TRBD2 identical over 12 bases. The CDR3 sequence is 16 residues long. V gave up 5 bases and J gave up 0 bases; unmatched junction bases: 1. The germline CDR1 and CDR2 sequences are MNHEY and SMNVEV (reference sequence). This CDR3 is CASSRTSGTNTGELFF. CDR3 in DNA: TGTGCCAGCAGTCGGACTAGCGGGACGAACACCGGGGAGCTGTTTTTT.

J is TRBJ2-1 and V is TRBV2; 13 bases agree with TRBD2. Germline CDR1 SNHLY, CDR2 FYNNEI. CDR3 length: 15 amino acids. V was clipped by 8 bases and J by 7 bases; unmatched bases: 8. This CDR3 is CASGLLAGGGNEQFF. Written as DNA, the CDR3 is TGTGCCAGCGGTTTACTAGCGGGAGGGGGGAATGAGCAGTTCTTC.

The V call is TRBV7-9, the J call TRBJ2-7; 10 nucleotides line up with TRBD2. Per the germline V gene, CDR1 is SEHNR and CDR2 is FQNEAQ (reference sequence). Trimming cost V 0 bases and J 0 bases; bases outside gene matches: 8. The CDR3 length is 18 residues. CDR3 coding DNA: TGTGCCAGCAGCTTAGCAGCTAGCGGGAGTGGGAGCTCCTACGAGCAGTACTTC. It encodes CASSLAASGSGSSYEQYF.

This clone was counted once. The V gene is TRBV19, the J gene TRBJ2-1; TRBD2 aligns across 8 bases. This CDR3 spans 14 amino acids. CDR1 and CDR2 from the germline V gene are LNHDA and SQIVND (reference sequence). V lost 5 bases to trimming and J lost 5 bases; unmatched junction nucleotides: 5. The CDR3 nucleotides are TGTGCCAGTAGTCAAGGAGCGGGAGACAATGAGCAGTTCTTC. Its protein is CASSQGAGDNEQFF.

The CDR3 spells CASSVYPDTQYF. DNA for the CDR3: TGTGCCAGCAGCGTATATCCCGATACGCAGTATTTT. This rearrangement joins TRBV9 to TRBJ2-3; D gene ambiguous. Germline CDR1 reads SGDLS; CDR2 reads YYNGEE. The V gene lost 1 base and the J gene lost 6 bases, with 6 bases spanning the gap. The CDR3 length is 12 residues.

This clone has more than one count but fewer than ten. The CDR3 sequence is CASSPDRASQSEQYF. The CDR3 region has the DNA TGTGCCAGCAGCCCTGACAGGGCCTCCCAGAGCGAGCAGTACTTC. V is TRBV7-3 and J is TRBJ2-7; the match to TRBD1 covers 7 bases. With 5 bases clipped from V and 6 bases from J, the junction kept 13 bases outside the gene matches. Germline V gene lookup returns CDR1 SGHTA and CDR2 FQGTGA. This CDR3 spans 15 amino acids.